One and the same sample provided the 27 T cell receptor beta chains below, sequenced in a study of T cells after yellow fever vaccination. Using its own MiXCR run on the 5' RACE reads, TCRdb lists one record per CDR3 protein. The data contain a few hundred thousand distinct CDR3 sequences, around a sixth of them singletons. The sample consisted of PBMCs, taken roughly 5 days after the first yellow fever vaccination. These receptors were collected from a man between 18 and 35 years old who received the YFV17D yellow fever vaccine.

This chain links TRBV6-1 with TRBJ1-1; no firm D call. Germline V gives CDR1 MNHNS, CDR2 SASEGT. This CDR3 has 14 residues. Trimming cost V 2 bases and J 0 bases, with 7 bases left between them. Here the CDR3 DNA reads TGTGCCAGCAGTGAATCGGGTTTGAACACTGAAGCTTTCTTT. It specifies CASSESGLNTEAFF.

The chain links TRBV2 to TRBJ2-1; 9 positions match TRBD1. CDR1 is SNHLY and CDR2 is FYNNEI in the germline V gene. The CDR3 sequence is 13 residues long. V trimming: 4 bases; J trimming: 8 bases; junction bases outside the gene matches: 3. CDR3 sequence (DNA): TGTGCCAGCAGTGCTACAGGGGGCCATGAGCAGTTCTTC. Encoded protein: CASSATGGHEQFF.

The CDR3 nucleotides read TGTGCCAGCAGTTCAGTTGCAACTAATGAAAAACTGTTTTTT. This codes for CASSSVATNEKLFF. The V and J genes are TRBV27 and TRBJ1-4; D ambiguous. The CDR3 loop spans 14 amino acids. Trimming pared 4 bases from V and 0 bases from J, leaving 6 bases between. CDR1 and CDR2 from the germline V gene are MNHEY and SMNVEV (reference sequence).

This clonotype was seen more than once but under ten times. The rearrangement links TRBV14 to TRBJ1-1; D is possibly TRBD1 (5 bases). The CDR3 has 14 amino acids. V was clipped by 0 bases and J by 9 bases, with 14 bases between them. The germline V gene encodes CDR1 SGHDN and CDR2 FVKESK. CDR3: CASSQDLGAAQAFF. CDR3 sequence (DNA): TGTGCCAGCAGCCAAGATTTAGGGGCCGCCCAAGCTTTCTTT.

This clonotype showed up just a few times. The CDR3 sequence: CASSLASDSLSTDTQYF. DNA of the CDR3: TGTGCCAGCAGTTTAGCTTCGGACAGCCTCAGCACAGATACGCAGTATTTT. The chain combines TRBV12-3 or TRBV12-4 with TRBJ2-3, with a weak D call TRBD1 (6 bases). The V end was cut by 0 bases, the J end by 0 bases, with 13 bases between. The CDR3 runs to 17 residues.

This clonotype was detected only a few times. V usage is TRBV4-2 and J usage is TRBJ1-6; the D gene is possibly TRBD1 (6 bases). V was cut by 3 bases and J by 9 bases, with 12 bases left in between. CDR1 and CDR2 from the germline V gene are LGHNA and YNFKEQ. The CDR3 sequence is 14 residues long. CDR3 DNA: TGTGCCAGCAGCCAGGGGACATCGGGTTCACCCCTCCACTTT. Translating gives CASSQGTSGSPLHF.

This clonotype has more than one count but fewer than ten. The CDR3: CASSSRAGVEGETQYF. The CDR3 coding sequence is TGTGCCAGCAGCTCCCGTGCGGGGGTCGAGGGGGAGACCCAGTACTTC. The rearrangement joins TRBV7-9 to TRBJ2-5, with 7 nucleotides matching TRBD2. CDR1 SEHNR and CDR2 FQNEAQ come from the germline V gene (reference sequence). V lost 4 bases and J lost 5; bases outside the gene matches: 13. The CDR3 length is 16 residues. Together with reference TRBV7-9 and TRBJ2-5, the CDR3 gives the full variable domain: DTGVSQNPRHKITKRGQNVTFRCDPISEHNRLYWYRQTLGQGPEFLTYFQNEAQLEKSRLLSDRFSAERPKGSFSTLEIQRTEQGDSAMYLCASSSRAGVEGETQYFGPGTRLLVL.

This clonotype was counted between two and nine times. The chain employs TRBV18 and TRBJ2-3; 12 positions match TRBD2. With V trimmed by 4 bases and J by 3 bases, 8 bases remained unmatched. Germline V gives CDR1 KGHSH, CDR2 LQKENI. The CDR3 is 17 residues long. For the CDR3, the DNA is TGTGCCAGCTCACAACAAGGACTAGCGGGGAGTACAGATACGCAGTATTTT. This encodes CASSQQGLAGSTDTQYF.

This clonotype was recorded a few times. This chain links TRBV7-9 with TRBJ2-5; TRBD1 agrees at 8 bases. This CDR3 region has 15 residues. Germline-derived CDR1 and CDR2 are SEHNR and FQNEAQ (reference sequence). V lost 4 bases and J lost 1; bases outside the gene matches: 5. CDR3 in amino acids: CASSYSGTGQETQYF. The CDR3 nucleotides are TGTGCCAGCAGCTACTCCGGGACAGGCCAAGAGACCCAGTACTTC. Full variable domain (remainder filled in from reference TRBV7-9 and TRBJ2-5): DTGVSQNPRHKITKRGQNVTFRCDPISEHNRLYWYRQTLGQGPEFLTYFQNEAQLEKSRLLSDRFSAERPKGSFSTLEIQRTEQGDSAMYLCASSYSGTGQETQYFGPGTRLLVL.

The J gene is TRBJ2-3, the V gene TRBV6-6; TRBD2 might be the D (6 bases). V gave up 2 bases and J gave up 10 bases, with 13 bases separating them. The CDR3 has 13 amino acids. Germline V lookup: CDR1 MNHNY, CDR2 SVGAGI (reference sequence). The CDR3 DNA sequence: TGTGCCAGCAGTTACGGTTCCACGGGAGCGCAGTATTTT. Protein: CASSYGSTGAQYF.

This clonotype has a single count. The chain has TRBV20-1 and TRBJ1-1, with D perhaps TRBD1 (6 bases). Germline V gene data show CDR1 as DFQATT and CDR2 as SNEGSKA (reference sequence). Trimming took 6 bases from V and 5 from J, leaving 16 bases between them. This CDR3 comprises 13 residues. For the CDR3, the DNA is TGCAGTGCAAGAATTACAGGGAGGACTGAAGCTTTCTTT. Its translation is CSARITGRTEAFF.

This clonotype was found a few times. The chain links TRBV7-2 to TRBJ2-4; 7 bases agree with TRBD1. The CDR3 runs to 15 residues. After removal of 2 bases from V and 2 bases from J, the junction contained 3 bases not matched to a gene. CDR1 is SGHTA, CDR2 FQGNSA, per germline. CDR3 amino acids: CASSLPTGTKNIQYF. The CDR3 DNA is TGTGCCAGCAGCTTACCGACAGGGACCAAAAACATTCAGTACTTC. The entire variable domain, with the rest obtained from reference TRBV7-2 and TRBJ2-4, is as follows: GAGVSQSPSNKVTEKGKDVELRCDPISGHTALYWYRQSLGQGLEFLIYFQGNSAPDKSGLPSDRFSAERTGGSVSTLTIQRTQQEDSAVYLCASSLPTGTKNIQYFGAGTRLSVL.

The table lists this clonotype with a few counts. This sequence joins TRBV15 and TRBJ2-2, with a weak D call TRBD1 (5 bases). Germline CDR1 LNHNV, CDR2 YYDKDF (reference sequence). The CDR3 has 14 residues. V lost 5 bases and J 6 bases, leaving 13 bases between the germline ends. The CDR3 DNA reads as TGTGCCACCAGCGCCACTGGGGCAGCCGGGGAGCTGTTTTTT. This translates into CATSATGAAGELFF.

This clonotype has a single count. V usage is TRBV5-5 and J usage is TRBJ2-7; TRBD1 matches at 8 bases. J lost 3 bases, V lost 0 bases, and 11 bases had no gene match. Germline-derived CDR1 and CDR2 are SGHKS and YYEKEE (reference sequence). The CDR3 has 17 amino acids. DNA for the CDR3: TGTGCCAGCAGCTTGGGAAGCAGGGGGCGTATAATCTACGAGCAGTACTTC. It translates to CASSLGSRGRIIYEQYF.

V usage is TRBV25-1 and J usage is TRBJ2-7; 8 bases align to TRBD1. The CDR3 length is 15 residues. J was trimmed by 0 bases and V by 1 base; bases with no gene match: 2. Germline CDR1 reads MGHDK; CDR2 reads SYGVNS. The CDR3 reads CASSEFTGGSYEQYF. The CDR3 DNA reads TGTGCCAGCAGTGAATTTACAGGGGGCTCCTACGAGCAGTACTTC.

The chain joins TRBV7-3 to TRBJ2-7, with D possibly being TRBD1 or TRBD2 (5 bases each). Looked up from germline, CDR1 is SGHTA and CDR2 is FQGTGA. This CDR3 has 14 amino acids. V dropped 7 bases and J dropped 2 bases, with 15 bases sitting between them. The CDR3 DNA follows: TGTGCCAGCAAGCTAACCCGGGGCCCCTACGAGCAGTACTTC. This gives the protein CASKLTRGPYEQYF.

In its sample, this clonotype was seen a few times. The chain combines TRBV4-3 with TRBJ1-4, with 9 nucleotides matching TRBD1. This CDR3 contains 15 residues. With 2 bases clipped from V and 6 bases from J, the junction kept 4 bases outside the gene matches. CDR1 is LGHNA and CDR2 is YSLEER in the germline V gene. The CDR3 coding sequence is TGCGCCAGCAGCCAAAACGACAGGGGGTATGAAAAACTGTTTTTT. Protein: CASSQNDRGYEKLFF.

This clonotype was recorded at least ten times. The chain links TRBV7-9 to TRBJ1-2; D is unclear. CDR1 is SEHNR and CDR2 is FQNEAQ in the germline V gene (reference sequence). Trimming shortened V by 0 bases and J by 0 bases, and 8 bases separated the two germline ends. The CDR3 is 15 residues long. CDR3 coding DNA: TGTGCCAGCAGCTTAGCTGGCGGATCTAACTATGGCTACACCTTC. Encoded protein: CASSLAGGSNYGYTF.

The chain carries TRBV5-1 and TRBJ2-1, with 16 bases that match TRBD2. CDR3 size: 18 residues. The germline V gene encodes CDR1 SGHRS and CDR2 YFSETQ. V dropped 4 bases and J dropped 9; count of bases not matched to a gene: 13. This chain's CDR3 is CASSNPGTSGGGPGEQFF. The CDR3 nucleotides read TGCGCCAGCAGCAATCCCGGGACTAGCGGGGGGGGTCCCGGTGAGCAGTTCTTC.

This sequence joins TRBV12-3 or TRBV12-4 and TRBJ1-1, with D hard to call. Trimming removed 6 bases at V and 4 bases at J, with 12 bases between. The CDR3 is made up of 13 amino acids. CDR3 region: CASSVRRITEAFF. The CDR3 DNA follows: TGTGCCAGCAGCGTTCGCCGTATCACTGAAGCTTTCTTT.

This clonotype was seen only a few times. V is TRBV5-1 and J is TRBJ1-2; D unclear. The CDR3 is 15 amino acids. Germline lookup yields CDR1 SGHRS and CDR2 YFSETQ. Trimming cost V 2 bases and J 6 bases, with 17 bases left between them. CDR3 sequence: CASSLLDAFNNGYTF. In DNA, the CDR3 is TGCGCCAGCAGCTTACTCGACGCCTTTAATAATGGCTACACCTTC.

This clonotype showed up just a few times. The CDR3 region is CASSYSKAALAGSPLHF. CDR3 DNA sequence: TGTGCCAGCAGTTACTCGAAGGCGGCTCTGGCGGGTTCACCCCTCCACTTT. The V gene is TRBV6-5, the J gene TRBJ1-6; no firm D call. Germline CDR1 is MNHEY and CDR2 is SVGAGI. Trimming pared 0 bases from V and 9 bases from J, leaving 18 bases between. This CDR3 is 17 amino acids long.

V is TRBV27 and J is TRBJ1-1, with D possibly being TRBD1 (5 bases). V dropped 4 bases and J dropped 4 bases, with 10 bases sitting between them. This CDR3 has 13 residues. Germline CDR1 and CDR2: MNHEY and SMNVEV (reference sequence). CDR3 nucleotides: TGTGCCAGCAGTTCTTTCAGGGCCACTGAAGCTTTCTTT. Translating gives CASSSFRATEAFF.

The chain recombines TRBV3-1 with TRBJ2-7; TRBD2 matches 9 bases. With V trimmed by 4 bases and J by 6 bases, 13 bases remained unmatched. This CDR3 is 16 amino acids long. CDR1 is LGHDT and CDR2 is YNNKEL in the germline V gene (reference sequence). CDR3 DNA sequence: TGTGCCAGCAGCCCTCGCCGCGGGGGGGCCCCGGTCGAGCAGTACTTC. Its translation: CASSPRRGGAPVEQYF.

This clonotype appeared a few times. This chain links TRBV24-1 with TRBJ2-1; tentatively, D is TRBD1 (5 bases). The length of the CDR3 is 11 residues. Germline assignment: CDR1 KGHDR and CDR2 SFDVKD. The CDR3: CATQGVYEQFF. The CDR3 DNA sequence: TGTGCTACCCAGGGTGTCTATGAGCAGTTCTTC.

This clonotype was observed a handful of times. This chain connects TRBV28 to TRBJ1-2; D perhaps matches TRBD1 (5 bases). Germline V gene sequence: CDR1 MDHEN, CDR2 SYDVKM. The CDR3 contains 13 residues. V was pared by 5 bases and J by 6 bases, with 13 bases between. CDR3 coding DNA: TGTGCCAGCAGTAACTCCGGGACCCATGGCTACACCTTC. Amino acids: CASSNSGTHGYTF.

The J gene is TRBJ2-3, the V gene TRBV24-1; D gene uncertain. Germline V gene sequence: CDR1 KGHDR, CDR2 SFDVKD. This CDR3 is built from 14 residues. The germline V and J ends were trimmed by 3 bases and 6 bases, with 12 bases remaining between them. CDR3 bases: TGTGCCACCAGTGATGCCTGGACGGAGGATACGCAGTATTTT. Translated, it gives CATSDAWTEDTQYF.